The source of this T cell receptor beta chain is a study of Ad26.COV2.S vaccination and SARS-CoV-2 variants. Overall study findings and caveats: Substantial breadth was reportedly displayed by spike-specific CD8+ and CD4+ T cell responses after vaccination.

For this clone: Its target is unknown.

Sequencing was performed with immunoSEQ multiplex PCR; in TCRdb, only in-frame clones are kept and a portion is missing. This table has about 350,000 clones, around 92% appearing once. The sequence was obtained from a human donor who had recovered from COVID-19. The sequencing used peripheral blood, collected after recovery from COVID-19.

CDR3 in DNA: TGTGCCAGTAGTAAATCCCCGACAGGGTTCTCGAGGGATACGCAGTATTTT. Translated: CASSKSPTGFSRDTQYF. The chain uses TRBV19 and TRBJ2-3; the match to TRBD1 covers 7 bases. Germline trimming cut 4 bases from V and 6 bases from J; bases unmatched to any gene: 16. CDR3 size: 17 residues. CDR1 LNHDA and CDR2 SQIVND come from the germline V gene (reference sequence).